This T cell receptor (beta chain) was captured in a study of blood T cell repertoires in COVID-19. Study-level background: T cells, B-cell-depleted T cells, or PBMCs provided the cDNA or gDNA that served as material.

Deletions cut 4 bases from V and 5 bases from J, with 14 bases between. The CDR3 covers 14 residues. In germline, CDR1 is MDHEN, CDR2 SYDVKM. The data were produced by immunoSEQ multiplex PCR, yet TCRdb's version contains in-frame clones alone and is incomplete. The repertoire consists of about 200,000 clones, with 80% to 95% occurring once and the leading ten covering 0.5% to 0.6%. This receptor was obtained from a man over 45 with acute or convalescent COVID-19. The chain links TRBV28 to TRBJ2-5; a weak D match, TRBD1 (6 bases). The sequenced sample was peripheral blood. CDR3: CASSYRGSGETQYF. CDR3 coding DNA: TGTGCCAGCAGTTATAGGGGGTCTGGGGAGACCCAGTACTTC.